Below are 19 T cell receptor beta chains sequenced from a single sample in a study of PD-1 blockade in mismatch repair-deficient tumors. This table comes from immunoSEQ multiplex PCR, and its TCRdb copy is limited to in-frame clones, with some not included. The sample includes fewer than 100,000 clones, about 84% of them seen just once. The source was peripheral blood, collected 12 weeks after starting pembrolizumab. The source is an adult with mismatch repair-deficient cancer.

V usage is TRBV7-2 and J usage is TRBJ1-1, with unresolved D. The CDR3 runs 13 residues. Germline V gene lookup returns CDR1 SGHTA and CDR2 FQGNSA. V lost 3 bases and J lost 9, with 14 bases in between. CDR3 DNA: TGTGCCAGCAGCTTCTGGGCAGAACGACAAGCTTTCTTT. Translation gives CASSFWAERQAFF.

The chain links TRBV12-5 to TRBJ1-2; D is unresolved. CDR1 is LGHNT and CDR2 is FRNRAP in the germline V gene. V lost 0 bases and J lost 0, with 2 bases in between. The CDR3 loop spans 13 amino acids. The CDR3 region is CASGLVPNYGYTF. In DNA, the CDR3 is TGTGCTAGTGGTTTGGTACCTAACTATGGCTACACCTTC.

The chain is built from TRBV6-1 and TRBJ2-1; D may be TRBD2 (6 bases). Trimming left V 1 base short and J 9 bases short, with 16 bases between. The CDR3 has 15 residues. The germline V gene has CDR1 MNHNS and CDR2 SASEGT. In DNA, the CDR3 is TGTGCCAGCAGTGAAGGGGTGGCTAGCGCGGGTGAGCAGTTCTTC. Residues: CASSEGVASAGEQFF.

This chain connects TRBV5-1 to TRBJ2-3; unclear D gene. With 2 bases removed from V and 3 bases from J, the gap between germline ends came to 13 bases. The CDR3 has 15 residues. Looked up from germline, CDR1 is SGHRS and CDR2 is YFSETQ. CDR3 loop: CASSLLGYFTDTQYF. In nucleotides, the CDR3 is TGCGCCAGCAGCTTACTTGGCTATTTTACAGATACGCAGTATTTT.

This chain links TRBV5-4 with TRBJ2-7; tentative D call: TRBD2 (6 bases). Germline V lookup: CDR1 SGHNT, CDR2 YYREEE (reference sequence). Trimming stripped 3 bases from V and 6 bases from J, with 19 bases between. The CDR3 spans 15 residues. The CDR3 DNA is TGTGCCAGCAGCTCTCAAAACCGGGACTTACGCGAGCAGTACTTC. Protein: CASSSQNRDLREQYF. Combining the CDR3 with reference TRBV5-4 and TRBJ2-7 gives the whole variable domain ETGVTQSPTHLIKTRGQQVTLRCSSQSGHNTVSWYQQALGQGPQFIFQYYREEENGRGNFPPRFSGLQFPNYSSELNVNALELDDSALYLCASSSQNRDLREQYFGPGTRLTVT.

The V and J genes are TRBV29-1 and TRBJ2-4, with D perhaps matching TRBD1 (5 bases). This CDR3 spans 15 amino acids. Deletions cut 3 bases from V and 0 bases from J, with 12 bases between. The germline V gene encodes CDR1 SQVTM and CDR2 ANQGSEA. CDR3 DNA sequence: TGCAGCGTTGAGTTGCAGGGCCTAGCCAAAAACATTCAGTACTTC. Protein product: CSVELQGLAKNIQYF.

Only a few counts were recorded for this clone. The gene calls are TRBV11-2 and TRBJ2-1; D unresolved. Looked up from germline, CDR1 is SGHAT and CDR2 is FQNNGV. The CDR3 runs to 11 residues. The V end lost 0 bases, the J end lost 7 bases, and 1 base lay between the germline ends. This chain's CDR3 is CASSLDNEQFF. CDR3 DNA sequence: TGTGCCAGCAGCTTAGATAATGAGCAGTTCTTC.

This rearrangement joins TRBV29-1 to TRBJ1-3; D remains unclear. The CDR3 covers 15 residues. V lost 7 bases and J lost 0, with 16 bases in between. Germline V gene data show CDR1 as SQVTM and CDR2 as ANQGSEA. CDR3 amino acids: CSAGMERSSGNTIYF. DNA of the CDR3: TGCAGCGCCGGGATGGAACGGAGCTCTGGAAACACCATATATTTT.

This rearrangement joins TRBV6-1 to TRBJ2-7; 10 positions agree with TRBD1. CDR1 is MNHNS and CDR2 is SASEGT in the germline V gene. The junction had 2 bases not matched to a gene; V was cut back by 1 base and J by 2 bases. The CDR3 has 15 residues. The CDR3 DNA is TGTGCCAGCAGTGAAGTTGGACAGGGGGCCTACGAGCAGTACTTC. It is translated as CASSEVGQGAYEQYF.

The rearrangement uses TRBV28 and TRBJ2-1; TRBD1 is a possible D gene (5 bases). The germline gives CDR1 MDHEN, CDR2 SYDVKM. Trimming cost V 5 bases and J 6 bases, with 17 bases left between them. This CDR3 contains 15 residues. CDR3 nucleotide sequence: TGTGCCAGCAGTCCCCAGCCAGGGTCAGGCAATGAGCAGTTCTTC. Its translation is CASSPQPGSGNEQFF.

J is TRBJ1-1 and V is TRBV19; D possibly corresponds to TRBD1 (6 bases). V lost 5 bases, J lost 0 bases, and 10 bases lay in between. The CDR3 sequence is 14 residues long. From germline, CDR1 is LNHDA and CDR2 SQIVND (reference sequence). CDR3 nucleotide sequence: TGTGCCAGTAGTTCCCGACAGGTGAACACTGAAGCTTTCTTT. Translated: CASSSRQVNTEAFF.

This chain connects TRBV5-4 to TRBJ1-1; no firm D call. The CDR3 sequence is 13 residues long. The germline V gene has CDR1 SGHNT and CDR2 YYREEE (reference sequence). V lost 2 bases and J lost 1, with 6 bases in between. The CDR3 here is CASSFGQNTEAFF. The CDR3 DNA reads TGTGCCAGCAGCTTTGGGCAGAACACTGAAGCTTTCTTT.

The rearrangement joins TRBV9 to TRBJ2-2; 7 bases are a match to TRBD1. This CDR3 comprises 14 residues. Germline CDR1 SGDLS, CDR2 YYNGEE. V lost 3 bases and J lost 5; bases outside the gene matches: 4. The DNA for the CDR3 is TGTGCCAGCAGCGGACAGGGACAAACCGGGGAGCTGTTTTTT. Protein product: CASSGQGQTGELFF.

This chain links TRBV5-1 with TRBJ1-4, with TRBD1 identical over 8 bases. J was trimmed by 7 bases and V by 3 bases; bases with no gene match: 5. The germline CDR1 and CDR2 sequences are SGHRS and YFSETQ. The CDR3 totals 14 residues. This CDR3 reads CASSSQGAGEKLFF. Here the CDR3 DNA reads TGCGCCAGCAGCTCGCAGGGGGCCGGTGAAAAACTGTTTTTT.

The V gene is TRBV30, the J gene TRBJ2-5; 9 bases match TRBD2. CDR3 length: 14 amino acids. V was clipped by 2 bases and J by 1 base; unmatched bases: 2. Germline V gene sequence: CDR1 GTSNPN, CDR2 SVGIG (reference sequence). CDR3 loop: CAWSKREVQETQYF. The CDR3 DNA reads as TGTGCCTGGAGTAAGCGGGAGGTCCAAGAGACCCAGTACTTC.

The rearrangement links TRBV5-6 to TRBJ2-3; perhaps TRBD2 as D (6 bases). Trimming took off 8 bases at V and 3 bases at J, with 10 bases between the two ends. The CDR3 covers 12 residues. Germline CDR1 is SGHDT and CDR2 is YYEEEE. The chain's CDR3 is CASALATDTQYF. CDR3 coding DNA: TGTGCCAGTGCACTAGCTACAGATACGCAGTATTTT.

This rearrangement joins TRBV4-1 to TRBJ2-7, with 7 bases identical to TRBD2. This CDR3 region has 14 residues. Trimming at V came to 2 bases and at J to 4 bases, leaving 5 bases not matched to a gene. In germline, CDR1 is MGHRA, CDR2 YSYEKL. CDR3 sequence reads: CASSQTAGVYEQYF. Here the CDR3 DNA reads TGCGCCAGCAGCCAAACGGCGGGAGTTTACGAGCAGTACTTC.

This chain joins TRBV28 and TRBJ2-7, with TRBD2 matching over 7 bases. CDR3 length equals 15 residues. The J segment lost 3 bases and the V segment lost 1 base, leaving 6 bases of the junction unmatched. Per the germline V gene, CDR1 is MDHEN and CDR2 is SYDVKM. The DNA for the CDR3 is TGTGCCAGCAGTTTATCTGGACTAGGCAACTACGAGCAGTACTTC. This codes for CASSLSGLGNYEQYF.

The chain employs TRBV11-2 and TRBJ2-1, with D possibly being TRBD2 (5 bases). V shed 5 bases and J shed 5 bases, with 13 bases lying between them. CDR1 is SGHAT, CDR2 FQNNGV, per germline. The CDR3 contains 14 residues. CDR3 coding DNA: TGTGCCAGCAGCCTATCAAGCGGAAACAATGAGCAGTTCTTC. Its protein product is CASSLSSGNNEQFF.